This T cell receptor (beta chain) emerged from a study of identical twins. The study's findings and limits: For cord blood, abundant beta clonotypes had fewer insertions, unlike memory repertoires, which showed none. For monozygotic twins, models underestimated out-of-frame TCR alpha sharing. The study found excess low generation probability among twin-shared out-of-frame alpha sequences.

This CDR3 has 15 residues. Trimming removed 5 bases from V and 4 bases from J; junction bases left unmatched: 5. Germline V CDR1 and CDR2: SGHVS, FQNEAQ. TCRdb called the 5' RACE reads again in MiXCR, with one record for every CDR3 protein. The sample has a few hundred thousand distinct CDR3 sequences, 9.6% seen once. Every sampled donor was Caucasian and healthy. This clonotype has at least ten counts. Its antigen is still unknown. The same specimen was also included in a second study, on yellow fever vaccine responses in identical twins.

The sequencing sample was made of PBMCs. J is TRBJ2-1 and V is TRBV7-8, with 10 bases identical to TRBD2. This clonotype was obtained from a woman aged 18-30 years in good health. CDR3 coding DNA: TGTGCCAGCAGCACCGGGACTAGCGTATACAATGAGCAGTTCTTC. Its translation is CASSTGTSVYNEQFF. The complete variable domain, with remaining parts taken from reference TRBV7-8 and TRBJ2-1, reads GAGVSQSPRYKVAKRGQDVALRCDPISGHVSLFWYQQALGQGPEFLTYFQNEAQLDKSGLPSDRFFAERPEGSVSTLKIQRTQQEDSAVYLCASSTGTSVYNEQFFGPGTRLTVL.